This T cell receptor (beta chain) was recorded in a study of blood T cell repertoires in COVID-19. Study-wide background: There were acute and convalescent COVID-19 samples, and they came from the United States, Italy and Spain. The cDNA or gDNA used as material had been derived from T cells, B-cell-depleted T cells, or PBMCs.

In the source study's methods: Amplifying reference gene primers gave estimates of nucleated cell counts. Method: immunoSEQ multiplex PCR; TCRdb's copy keeps in-frame clones and lacks some. The D gene and trimming were derived from the DNA, and the V and J assignments and clone size from that table. The data show about 170,000 clones, about 85% seen once. Germline CDR1 reads MNHEY; CDR2 reads SVGAGI. With V trimmed by 5 bases and J by 5 bases, 2 bases remained unmatched. The CDR3 is 14 amino acids. Sequencing used peripheral blood. This chain uses TRBV6-5 with TRBJ2-5; 13 bases agree with TRBD2. This receptor was obtained from a woman aged 80 or over in a cohort sampled during active or convalescent COVID-19. This CDR3 is CASSPTSGGETQYF. The CDR3 region has the DNA TGTGCCAGCAGTCCGACTAGCGGGGGGGAGACCCAGTACTTC.